This entry lists 30 T cell receptor beta chains sequenced from one sample in a study of Graves' ophthalmopathy and Graves' hyperthyroidism (dated 2018 in TCRdb). Sequencing relied on an Illumina HiSeq 2000. For repertoire sequencing, the TCR beta CDR3 regions were amplified from RNA transcripts. The first round was an RT-PCR using HTBI primers with the Qiagen OneStep RT-PCR kit, and this first round was followed by a second-round multiplex PCR, then size selection and purification. TCRdb's own reprocessing of the public reads used fastp at Q25 and MiXCR and kept productive beta chains. All rows with the same CDR3 protein become a single entry with the most common DNA and genes. Counted in this sample were roughly 230,000 distinct CDR3 sequences; around a fifth of them appeared once. The ten largest make up about 46% of the sample. Sample: peripheral blood. These receptors were obtained from a woman between 45 and 60 years old with Graves' ophthalmopathy. Donor details come from another sample of the same person, matched by shared clones.

This clonotype was recorded at least ten times. This chain uses TRBV6-1 with TRBJ2-7; perhaps TRBD1 as D (6 bases). The ends were cut back, 6 bases at V and 0 bases at J, with 12 bases in the middle. Looked up from germline, CDR1 is MNHNS and CDR2 is SASEGT. The CDR3 is made up of 14 amino acids. CDR3 loop: CASRQGPSSYEQYF. For the CDR3, the DNA is TGTGCCAGCAGACAGGGTCCCAGCTCCTACGAGCAGTACTTC.

In this sample, this clonotype turned up many times. The rearrangement joins TRBV24-1 to TRBJ1-5, with 8 nucleotides matching TRBD1. This CDR3 spans 14 amino acids. Trimming at V came to 9 bases and at J to 0 bases, leaving 3 bases not matched to a gene. Germline values: CDR1 KGHDR, CDR2 SFDVKD. The CDR3 DNA follows: TGTGCCACCGGACAGGGTCTTAGCAATCAGCCCCAGCATTTT. As protein: CATGQGLSNQPQHF.

This clonotype was picked up many times. This chain links TRBV12-3 or TRBV12-4 with TRBJ2-6; D perhaps matches TRBD2 (6 bases). The CDR3 is made up of 17 amino acids. V shed 6 bases and J shed 3 bases, with 18 bases lying between them. The DNA of the CDR3 is TGTGCCAGCAGCATACAGAGAGGAGGGGTTGGGGCCAACGTCCTGACTTTC. Translated, it gives CASSIQRGGVGANVLTF.

This clonotype was seen many times. The chain couples TRBV2 to TRBJ1-5; D ambiguous. The CDR3 loop spans 14 amino acids. Germline V gene lookup returns CDR1 SNHLY and CDR2 FYNNEI. V shed 7 bases and J shed 1 base, with 11 bases lying between them. Here the CDR3 reads CASNEGGSNQPQHF. CDR3 DNA: TGTGCCAGCAATGAGGGTGGGAGCAATCAGCCCCAGCATTTT.

This clonotype was counted many times. The rearrangement uses TRBV30 and TRBJ1-6, with no clear D. This CDR3 is 14 amino acids long. Germline CDR1 and CDR2: GTSNPN and SVGIG (reference sequence). The ends were cut back, 5 bases at V and 7 bases at J, with 15 bases in the middle. The CDR3 DNA reads TGTGCCTGGGCGAAAGGCCAGAAGAATTCACCCCTCCACTTT. This codes for CAWAKGQKNSPLHF.

Only a few counts were recorded for this clonotype. A read error may be the cause here, since a much bigger clone is one base away. The chain links TRBV2 to TRBJ1-2, with 7 positions matching TRBD1. The CDR3 length is 14 residues. Germline CDR1 SNHLY, CDR2 FYNNEI. With 5 bases clipped from V and 7 bases from J, the junction kept 10 bases outside the gene matches. CDR3 protein: CASSSPLGQFGYTF. The CDR3 coding sequence is TGTGCCAGCAGTTCCCCTCTGGGACAGTTTGGCTACACCTTC.

This clonotype was counted between two and nine times. In DNA, the CDR3 is TGTGCTAGTGGTTCGAGCGGGGCTGAAGCTTTCTTT. Residues: CASGSSGAEAFF. The gene calls are TRBV12-5 and TRBJ1-1, with D uncertain. Germline lookup yields CDR1 LGHNT and CDR2 FRNRAP. The ends were cut back, 4 bases at V and 6 bases at J, with 9 bases in the middle. CDR3 length equals 12 residues.

This clonotype was picked up many times. The J gene is TRBJ2-7, the V gene TRBV6-5, with TRBD1 identical over 8 bases. Per the germline V gene, CDR1 is MNHEY and CDR2 is SVGAGI. This CDR3 is built from 13 residues. J was trimmed by 4 bases and V by 6 bases; bases with no gene match: 5. The CDR3 DNA reads TGTGCCAGCAGCAGGGGGCACTTGTACGAGCAGTACTTC. It is translated as CASSRGHLYEQYF.

The V call is TRBV27, the J call TRBJ2-2; 7 bases agree with TRBD1. V shed 6 bases and J 4 bases; nucleotides not matched to a gene: 2. Per the germline V gene, CDR1 is MNHEY and CDR2 is SMNVEV (reference sequence). This CDR3 region has 13 residues. Here the CDR3 DNA reads TGTGCCAGCAGGCCAGGGGGCACCGGGGAGCTGTTTTTT. Its protein is CASRPGGTGELFF.

The genes are TRBV30 and TRBJ2-2; D call uncertain. Between the trimmed V and J ends, which lost 5 bases and 4 bases, there was a span of 8 bases. This CDR3 has 12 amino acids. Germline lookup yields CDR1 GTSNPN and CDR2 SVGIG (reference sequence). The CDR3 region is CAWERSTGELFF. Here the CDR3 DNA reads TGTGCCTGGGAGAGGTCCACCGGGGAGCTGTTTTTT. Full variable domain (remainder filled in from reference TRBV30 and TRBJ2-2): SQTIHQWPATLVQPVGSPLSLECTVEGTSNPNLYWYRQAAGRGLQLLFYSVGIGQISSEVPQNLSASRPQDRQFILSSKKLLLSDSGFYLCAWERSTGELFFGEGSRLTVL.

There are a few counts of this clonotype. The rearrangement uses TRBV3-1 and TRBJ1-1, with D hard to call. V was shortened by 4 bases and J by 4 bases, with 13 bases between the two germline ends. There are 14 residues in the CDR3. In germline, CDR1 is LGHDT, CDR2 YNNKEL (reference sequence). CDR3 residues: CASSPNQAGTEAFF. Here the CDR3 DNA reads TGTGCCAGCAGCCCGAATCAGGCAGGCACTGAAGCTTTCTTT.

The chain is built from TRBV3-1 and TRBJ2-7; TRBD2 aligns across 8 bases. The CDR3 has 13 residues. Germline values: CDR1 LGHDT, CDR2 YNNKEL (reference sequence). After removal of 4 bases from V and 5 bases from J, the junction contained 4 bases not matched to a gene. CDR3 in amino acids: CASSLAGLNEQYF. CDR3 DNA sequence: TGTGCCAGCAGCCTAGCGGGACTCAACGAGCAGTACTTC.

The CDR3 region has the DNA TGCAGCGTTGGGCCAGGGAGCCACGAGCAGTACTTC. The encoded protein is CSVGPGSHEQYF. The chain links TRBV29-1 to TRBJ2-7; D may correspond to TRBD1 or TRBD2 (5 bases each). This CDR3 is 12 amino acids long. V lost 4 bases and J 5 bases, leaving 12 bases between the germline ends. The V gene's germline CDR1 is SQVTM and CDR2 ANQGSEA.

This clonotype was detected many times. The chain has TRBV20-1 and TRBJ1-6, with no clear D. Trimming took off 3 bases at V and 10 bases at J, with 10 bases between the two ends. The V gene's germline CDR1 is DFQATT and CDR2 SNEGSKA (reference sequence). This CDR3 is 12 amino acids long. The CDR3 sequence: CSARDPDSPLHF. In DNA form, the CDR3 reads TGCAGTGCTAGGGACCCGGACTCACCCCTCCACTTT.

The table lists this clonotype with a few counts. The V gene is TRBV3-1, the J gene TRBJ2-4; unclear D gene. V gave up 0 bases and J gave up 1 base, with 7 bases separating them. The CDR3 covers 15 residues. Germline assignment: CDR1 LGHDT and CDR2 YNNKEL (reference sequence). The CDR3 loop reads CASSQEGSAKNIQYF. The CDR3 bases are TGTGCCAGCAGCCAAGAAGGCAGCGCCAAAAACATTCAGTACTTC.

This clonotype was seen repeatedly, ten times or more. The chain employs TRBV7-8 and TRBJ1-1; the D gene is possibly TRBD1 (5 bases). This CDR3 is 14 amino acids long. V was clipped by 7 bases and J by 0 bases, with 12 bases between them. CDR1 and CDR2 (germline): SGHVS, FQNEAQ. The CDR3 is CASTLSGVNTEAFF. CDR3 in DNA: TGTGCCAGCACCCTATCGGGGGTGAACACTGAAGCTTTCTTT.

Here the CDR3 reads CASSEEYGQPQHF. CDR3 bases: TGTGCCAGCAGTGAAGAGTATGGTCAGCCCCAGCATTTT. The V and J genes are TRBV2 and TRBJ1-5; D not resolved. This CDR3 is 13 amino acids long. Germline assignment: CDR1 SNHLY and CDR2 FYNNEI. The V and J ends lost 1 base and 6 bases respectively, with 7 bases between them.

The chain is built from TRBV28 and TRBJ2-2; D perhaps matches TRBD1 (5 bases). In germline, CDR1 is MDHEN, CDR2 SYDVKM. V shed 7 bases and J shed 6 bases, with 18 bases lying between them. The CDR3 is made up of 15 amino acids. The chain's CDR3 is CASTPQGFFSGELFF. The CDR3, as DNA: TGTGCCAGCACCCCTCAGGGTTTTTTCTCCGGGGAGCTGTTTTTT.

This clonotype was detected many times. The V and J genes are TRBV20-1 and TRBJ2-7, with 8 nucleotides matching TRBD2. Losses at the gene ends were 1 base for V and 0 bases for J; bases not matched to a gene: 11. CDR3 length: 17 amino acids. CDR1 is DFQATT, CDR2 SNEGSKA, per germline (reference sequence). The CDR3 loop reads CSARGRPRTSHSYEQYF. The CDR3 nucleotides are TGCAGTGCTAGAGGCCGCCCCCGGACTAGCCACTCCTACGAGCAGTACTTC.

The chain links TRBV2 to TRBJ2-2; TRBD2 is a possible D gene (6 bases). This CDR3 region has 15 residues. V was shortened by 2 bases and J by 6 bases, with 13 bases between the two germline ends. Per the germline V gene, CDR1 is SNHLY and CDR2 is FYNNEI. CDR3 bases: TGTGCCAGCAGTGAACGACGGACGGGAGCCGGGGAGCTGTTTTTT. It codes for CASSERRTGAGELFF. Combining the CDR3 with reference TRBV2 and TRBJ2-2 gives the whole variable domain EPEVTQTPSHQVTQMGQEVILRCVPISNHLYFYWYRQILGQKVEFLVSFYNNEISEKSEIFDDQFSVERPDGSNFTLKIRSTKLEDSAMYFCASSERRTGAGELFFGEGSRLTVL.

Many counts were recorded for this clonotype. The gene calls are TRBV11-2 and TRBJ2-5; maybe TRBD2 (6 bases). Germline values: CDR1 SGHAT, CDR2 FQNNGV. The CDR3 loop spans 13 amino acids. The V end was cut by 8 bases, the J end by 3 bases, with 13 bases between. The CDR3: CASGGDLKETQYF. The CDR3 DNA sequence: TGTGCCAGCGGAGGGGACCTAAAAGAGACCCAGTACTTC.

This clonotype was detected ten times or more. The chain is built from TRBV6-1 and TRBJ1-2; no definite D call. This CDR3 comprises 12 residues. The germline V gene has CDR1 MNHNS and CDR2 SASEGT. V gave up 2 bases and J gave up 4 bases, with 5 bases separating them. The chain's CDR3 is CASSEQAYGYTF. CDR3 coding DNA: TGTGCCAGCAGTGAACAGGCCTATGGCTACACCTTC.

This clonotype was counted a single time. A much larger clone lies one base from this, so it may be a read error. Because it lacks the conserved phenylalanine or tryptophan at the end, this CDR3 is likely a read error. The chain employs TRBV19 and TRBJ1-5, with 9 bases identical to TRBD1. V lost 3 bases and J lost 6; bases outside the gene matches: 9. Per the germline V gene, CDR1 is LNHDA and CDR2 is SQIVND (reference sequence). The CDR3 covers 16 residues. CDR3 nucleotides: TGTGCCAGTAGTATGTTCGAAGGGACAGGGAGTCAGCCCCAGCATGTT. This codes for CASSMFEGTGSQPQHV.

This clonotype was seen at least ten times. The V call is TRBV28, the J call TRBJ2-7; D might be TRBD2 (6 bases). Trimming pared 5 bases from V and 6 bases from J, leaving 20 bases between. The CDR3 runs 15 residues. The V gene's germline CDR1 is MDHEN and CDR2 SYDVKM. The CDR3 DNA is TGTGCCAGCAGTCTTCCGGGACTTGTCCCGGTCGAGCAGTACTTC. Translated, it gives CASSLPGLVPVEQYF.

In its sample, this clonotype was seen many times. The chain combines TRBV30 with TRBJ2-7; 8 bases are shared with TRBD1. The germline gives CDR1 GTSNPN, CDR2 SVGIG (reference sequence). Trimming took 0 bases from V and 6 from J; bases not matched to a gene: 4. There are 13 residues in the CDR3. The CDR3 DNA is TGTGCCTGGAGTGTTCGGACAGGGCTCGAGCAGTACTTC. This codes for CAWSVRTGLEQYF.

This clonotype was seen repeatedly, ten times or more. The V gene is TRBV7-9, the J gene TRBJ1-1, with TRBD1 matching 7 bases. This CDR3 is 15 amino acids long. J lost 4 bases, V lost 5 bases, and 10 bases had no gene match. The V gene's germline CDR1 is SEHNR and CDR2 FQNEAQ (reference sequence). CDR3 sequence: CASSPGGGGSTEAFF. The CDR3 DNA reads as TGTGCCAGCAGCCCCGGAGGGGGCGGAAGCACTGAAGCTTTCTTT.

CDR3 amino acids: CASSSGLAGPETQYF. The CDR3 region has the DNA TGTGCCAGCAGCTCCGGACTAGCGGGACCAGAGACCCAGTACTTC. V is TRBV6-1 and J is TRBJ2-5; 12 nucleotides agree with TRBD2. The CDR3 runs to 15 residues. J was trimmed by 4 bases and V by 6 bases; bases with no gene match: 6. Germline CDR1 and CDR2: MNHNS and SASEGT.

The gene calls are TRBV19 and TRBJ1-5, with D perhaps TRBD1 (5 bases). The CDR3 has 13 amino acids. Looked up from germline, CDR1 is LNHDA and CDR2 is SQIVND (reference sequence). Trimming cost V 10 bases and J 4 bases, with 14 bases left between them. The CDR3 region is CATRQGRNQPQHF. For the CDR3, the DNA is TGTGCCACCCGGCAGGGTAGAAATCAGCCCCAGCATTTT.

This clonotype appeared many times. The CDR3 nucleotides read TGTGCCAGCAGTACCCAGGGAAATCAGCCCCAGCATTTT. This codes for CASSTQGNQPQHF. The chain recombines TRBV7-2 with TRBJ1-5; a possible D gene is TRBD1 (5 bases). Germline V gene lookup returns CDR1 SGHTA and CDR2 FQGNSA. The CDR3 consists of 13 residues. V lost 6 bases and J lost 4, with 10 bases in between.

The table lists this clonotype with many counts. The chain recombines TRBV5-6 with TRBJ1-5; D gene uncertain. Trimming took off 0 bases at V and 5 bases at J, with 6 bases between the two ends. This CDR3 contains 13 residues. Germline V CDR1 and CDR2: SGHDT, YYEEEE. The chain's CDR3 is CASSLGPYQPQHF. CDR3 bases: TGTGCCAGCAGCTTGGGTCCGTATCAGCCCCAGCATTTT.